The entry that follows covers one T cell receptor beta chain sequence. This sample's time point: pretreatment peripheral blood. Between 1 and 8 samples per patient were obtained, pretreatment and on-treatment. The investigators introduced synthetic TCR analog templates into each PCR as spikes. Data came from immunoSEQ multiplex PCR; TCRdb stores just in-frame clones and leaves some out. The sample shows about 50,000 clones, around nine tenths of them seen only once. The CDR3 extends over 16 amino acids. Germline V gives CDR1 LNHNV, CDR2 YYDKDF (reference sequence). The junction had 5 bases not matched to a gene; V was cut back by 1 base and J by 0 bases. These data come from a study of PD-L1 blockade in urothelial cancer. For the study at large: Male patients with bladder-origin urothelial cancer numbered about 90% of the 29.

Material: PBMCs, obtained around atezolizumab (anti-PD-L1) treatment. The gene calls are TRBV15 and TRBJ1-1, with 7 nucleotides matching TRBD1. The sequence was obtained from a woman in her fifties or sixties with urothelial cancer. The CDR3, as DNA: TGTGCCACCAGCAGAGGGATAGGGACAGTGAACACTGAAGCTTTCTTT. It codes for CATSRGIGTVNTEAFF.